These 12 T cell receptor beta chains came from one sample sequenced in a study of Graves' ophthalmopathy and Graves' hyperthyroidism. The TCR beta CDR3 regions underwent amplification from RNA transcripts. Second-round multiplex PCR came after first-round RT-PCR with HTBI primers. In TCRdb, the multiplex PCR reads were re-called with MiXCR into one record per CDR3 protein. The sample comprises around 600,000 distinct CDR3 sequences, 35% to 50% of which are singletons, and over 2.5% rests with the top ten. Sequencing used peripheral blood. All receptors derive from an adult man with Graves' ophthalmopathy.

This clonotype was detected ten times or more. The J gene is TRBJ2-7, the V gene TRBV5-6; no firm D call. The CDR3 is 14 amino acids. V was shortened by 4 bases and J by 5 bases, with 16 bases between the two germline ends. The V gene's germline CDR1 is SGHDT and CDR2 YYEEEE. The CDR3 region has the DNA TGTGCCAGCAGCGGTCGGGTGAATCGGCACGAGCAGTACTTC. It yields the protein CASSGRVNRHEQYF.

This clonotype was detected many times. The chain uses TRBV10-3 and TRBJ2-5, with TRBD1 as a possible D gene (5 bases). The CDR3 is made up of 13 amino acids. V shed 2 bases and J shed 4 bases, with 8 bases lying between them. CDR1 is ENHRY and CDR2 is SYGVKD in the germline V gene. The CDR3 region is CAISEGQSETQYF. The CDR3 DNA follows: TGTGCCATCAGTGAGGGACAATCAGAGACCCAGTACTTC.

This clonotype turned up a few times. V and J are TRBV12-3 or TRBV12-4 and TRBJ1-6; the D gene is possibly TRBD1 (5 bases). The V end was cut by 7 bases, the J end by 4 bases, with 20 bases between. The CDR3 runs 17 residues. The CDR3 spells CASTESGPGGYNSPLHF. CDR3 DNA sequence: TGTGCCAGCACCGAATCCGGACCCGGGGGATATAATTCACCCCTCCACTTT.

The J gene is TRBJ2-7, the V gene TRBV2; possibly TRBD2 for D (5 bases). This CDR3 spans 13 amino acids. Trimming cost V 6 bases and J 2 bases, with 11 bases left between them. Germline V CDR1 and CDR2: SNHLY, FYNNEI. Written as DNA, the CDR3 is TGTGCCAGCAGGGATAGCGAAACCTACGAGCAGTACTTC. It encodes CASRDSETYEQYF. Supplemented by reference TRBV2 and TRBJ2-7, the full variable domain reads EPEVTQTPSHQVTQMGQEVILRCVPISNHLYFYWYRQILGQKVEFLVSFYNNEISEKSEIFDDQFSVERPDGSNFTLKIRSTKLEDSAMYFCASRDSETYEQYFGPGTRLTVT.

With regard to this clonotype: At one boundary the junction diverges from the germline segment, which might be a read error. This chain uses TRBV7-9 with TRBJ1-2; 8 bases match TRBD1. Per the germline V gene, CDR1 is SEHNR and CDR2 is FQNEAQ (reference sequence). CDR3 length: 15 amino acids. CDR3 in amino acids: CASSQEQGGNYGYTF. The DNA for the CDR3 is TGCGCCAGCAGCCAAGAACAGGGGGGGAACTATGGCTACACCTTC. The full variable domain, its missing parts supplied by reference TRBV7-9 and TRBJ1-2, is DTGVSQNPRHKITKRGQNVTFRCDPISEHNRLYWYRQTLGQGPEFLTYFQNEAQLEKSRLLSDRFSAERPKGSFSTLEIQRTEQGDSAMYLCASSQEQGGNYGYTFGSGTRLTVV.

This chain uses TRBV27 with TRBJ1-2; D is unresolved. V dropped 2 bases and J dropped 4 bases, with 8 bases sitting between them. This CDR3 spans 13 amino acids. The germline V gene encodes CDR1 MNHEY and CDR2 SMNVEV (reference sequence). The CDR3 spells CASSLKLSYGYTF. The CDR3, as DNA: TGTGCCAGCAGTTTAAAGCTCTCCTATGGCTACACCTTC.

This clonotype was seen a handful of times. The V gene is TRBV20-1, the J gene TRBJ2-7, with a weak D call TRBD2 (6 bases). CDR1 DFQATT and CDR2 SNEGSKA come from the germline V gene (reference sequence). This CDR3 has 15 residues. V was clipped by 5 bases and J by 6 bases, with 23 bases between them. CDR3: CSADRSGLAHPEQYF. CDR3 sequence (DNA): TGCAGTGCTGACCGATCGGGACTGGCACATCCCGAGCAGTACTTC.

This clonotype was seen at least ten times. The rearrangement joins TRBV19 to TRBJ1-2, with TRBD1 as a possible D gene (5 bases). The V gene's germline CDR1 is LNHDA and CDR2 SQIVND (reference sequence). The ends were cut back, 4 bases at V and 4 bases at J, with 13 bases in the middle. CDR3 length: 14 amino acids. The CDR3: CASSTPPGLYGYTF. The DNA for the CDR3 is TGTGCCAGTAGTACGCCTCCGGGGCTCTATGGCTACACCTTC.

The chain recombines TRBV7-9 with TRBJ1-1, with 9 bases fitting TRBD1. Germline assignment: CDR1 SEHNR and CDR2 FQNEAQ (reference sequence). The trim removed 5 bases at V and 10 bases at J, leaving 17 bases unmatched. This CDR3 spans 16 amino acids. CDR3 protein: CASSGNPGTGFVGAFF. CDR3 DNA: TGTGCCAGCAGCGGAAATCCCGGGACAGGGTTCGTTGGAGCTTTCTTT.

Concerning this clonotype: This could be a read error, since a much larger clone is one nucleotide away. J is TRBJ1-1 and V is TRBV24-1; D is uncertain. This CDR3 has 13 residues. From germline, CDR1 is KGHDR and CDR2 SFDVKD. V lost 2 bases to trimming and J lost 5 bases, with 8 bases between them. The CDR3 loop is CATSDYRATEAFF. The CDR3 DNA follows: TGTGCCACCAGTGATTATAGGGCTACTGAAGCTTTCTTT.

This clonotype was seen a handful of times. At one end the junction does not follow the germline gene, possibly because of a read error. CDR3: CASSIEPSNQPQHF. The CDR3 nucleotides are TGTGCCAGTAGTATAGAACCCAGCAATCAACCCCAGCATTTT. The chain uses TRBV19 and TRBJ1-5; D unresolved. This CDR3 has 14 residues. The germline gives CDR1 LNHDA, CDR2 SQIVND (reference sequence).

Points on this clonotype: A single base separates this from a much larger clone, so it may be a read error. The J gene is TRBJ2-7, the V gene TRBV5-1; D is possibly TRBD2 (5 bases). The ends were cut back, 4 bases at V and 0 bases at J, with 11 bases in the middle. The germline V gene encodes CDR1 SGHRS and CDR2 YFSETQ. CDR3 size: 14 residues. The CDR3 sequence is CASSKRGSSYEQYF. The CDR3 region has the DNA TGCGCCAGCAGCAAGCGAGGGAGCTCCTACGAGCAGTACTTC.